The clone carrying this T cell receptor beta chain was picked up many times. Its antigen remains unidentified. The data are from a study of Graves' ophthalmopathy and Graves' hyperthyroidism. Study-wide points: An approximately 82% specificity and around 86% sensitivity were achieved by a 13-signature model that separated ophthalmopathy from stable hyperthyroidism.

The CDR3 runs 15 residues. Unmatched junction bases numbered 4, after V lost 4 bases and J lost 6 bases. CDR1 is SGHAT and CDR2 is FQNNGV in the germline V gene. From RNA, the CDR3 regions of TCR beta chains were amplified and sequenced. First-round RT-PCR employed HTBI primers, with a second-round multiplex PCR after it. A single record per CDR3 protein comes from TCRdb applying MiXCR to the multiplex PCR reads. This table has 900,000 to 1,200,000 distinct CDR3 sequences, about two fifths appearing once. The TCR originated in an adult man with Graves' hyperthyroidism. Source material: peripheral blood or thyroid tissue (not recorded which). The genes are TRBV11-2 and TRBJ2-2; 11 positions agree with TRBD2. This chain's CDR3 is CASSSGTSGAGELFF. The CDR3 bases are TGTGCCAGCAGCTCCGGGACTAGCGGTGCCGGGGAGCTGTTTTTT.